This T cell receptor beta chain comes out of a study of shared clonotypes between healthy human individuals. Background on the study: The people who gave samples were a couple of women and three men aged 18 to 49. Overall study findings and caveats: Generation of non-shared clonotypes was less probable than generation of clonotypes shared by all four donors. Several donors held about 5% of naive CD4 clonotypes in common.

Some clones are missing from TCRdb's copy, which holds only in-frame ones; the method was immunoSEQ multiplex PCR. The sample includes millions of clones, less than 95% of them seen just once. Trimming removed 0 bases at V and 3 bases at J, with 15 bases between. The CDR3 length is 16 residues. Per the germline V gene, CDR1 is MNHNS and CDR2 is SASEGT. Naive CD8 cells comprised CD45RO-negative, CCR7-positively selected cells, excluding terminally differentiated effector memory CD45RA+ cells. Adults of Caucasian background living in Nashville, Tennessee made up all donors. Concerning this clone: Its antigen is still unknown.

Sample: naive CD8+ T cells sorted from blood. This clonotype originated in a young man in good health. The V call is TRBV6-1, the J call TRBJ2-7; D is uncertain. CDR3 coding DNA: TGTGCCAGCAGTGAAGCGCCTGGGATAGAGTACTACGAGCAGTACTTC. This sequence encodes CASSEAPGIEYYEQYF.